The 26 T cell receptor beta chains in this list originate from one sample, sequenced in a study of Ad26.COV2.S vaccination and SARS-CoV-2 variants. Repertoires were generated with immunoSEQ multiplex PCR, while TCRdb's copy carries only in-frame clones and drops some. This table holds under 150,000 clones, more than 80% found once. The specimen was peripheral blood, collected after recovery from COVID-19. The source of these receptors is a human donor who had recovered from COVID-19.

The sample holds one count of this clone. The chain recombines TRBV7-9 with TRBJ2-5; 11 positions agree with TRBD2. Germline-derived CDR1 and CDR2 are SEHNR and FQNEAQ (reference sequence). V lost 5 bases and J lost 3; bases outside the gene matches: 5. The CDR3 covers 15 residues. CDR3 coding DNA: TGTGCCAGCAGCCCAGGGGGACTAGCGGAAGAGACCCAGTACTTC. It translates to CASSPGGLAEETQYF.

V usage is TRBV7-2 and J usage is TRBJ2-7, with 8 bases that match TRBD1. The CDR3 extends over 15 amino acids. The V and J ends lost 1 base and 4 bases, in that order; junction bases with no gene match: 6. CDR1 and CDR2 from the germline V gene are SGHTA and FQGNSA. CDR3 in amino acids: CASSLGAGGSYEQYF. The CDR3 bases are TGTGCCAGCAGCTTAGGGGCAGGGGGCAGTTACGAGCAGTACTTC.

This sequence joins TRBV6-4 and TRBJ1-5, with D hard to call. The CDR3 extends over 14 amino acids. Germline CDR1 and CDR2: MRHNA and SNTAGT. V was trimmed by 2 bases and J by 6 bases, leaving 11 bases between them. Written as DNA, the CDR3 is TGTGCCAGCAGTGACCAGCCCTCGGGTCAGCCCCAGCATTTT. This gives the protein CASSDQPSGQPQHF.

The rearrangement uses TRBV20-1 and TRBJ2-1, with 7 bases fitting TRBD2. This CDR3 spans 14 amino acids. The trim removed 3 bases at V and 4 bases at J, leaving 6 bases unmatched. Germline V CDR1 and CDR2: DFQATT, SNEGSKA (reference sequence). The CDR3 DNA reads as TGCAGTGCTAGTTTGCCTAGCGGTTACAATGAGCAGTTCTTC. This translates into CSASLPSGYNEQFF.

The rearrangement joins TRBV10-3 to TRBJ2-5, with 7 bases fitting TRBD2. Germline trimming cut 2 bases from V and 5 bases from J; bases unmatched to any gene: 5. There are 14 residues in the CDR3. Germline V CDR1 and CDR2: ENHRY, SYGVKD. The CDR3 loop reads CAISEREGGETQYF. For the CDR3, the DNA is TGTGCCATCAGTGAGAGGGAGGGAGGGGAGACCCAGTACTTC.

The chain combines TRBV7-2 with TRBJ2-3; weak D call: TRBD1 (6 bases). The CDR3 is 14 residues long. From germline, CDR1 is SGHTA and CDR2 FQGNSA. Trimming removed 3 bases from V and 6 bases from J, with 13 bases in between. CDR3 nucleotides: TGTGCCAGCAGCTTTGTAGGGACATCGGATACGCAGTATTTT. It is translated as CASSFVGTSDTQYF.

The rearrangement joins TRBV7-8 to TRBJ2-6; 8 bases align to TRBD1. The junction had 8 bases not matched to a gene; V was cut back by 5 bases and J by 2 bases. The CDR3 consists of 17 residues. The V gene's germline CDR1 is SGHVS and CDR2 FQNEAQ. The CDR3 loop is CASSQERTGTGANVLTF. CDR3 DNA: TGTGCCAGCAGCCAAGAACGGACAGGGACTGGGGCCAACGTCCTGACTTTC.

The chain carries TRBV24-1 and TRBJ1-1; unclear D gene. This CDR3 spans 13 amino acids. The V and J ends lost 9 bases and 1 base respectively, with 11 bases between them. Germline loops: CDR1 KGHDR, CDR2 SFDVKD. The CDR3 here is CATRGRKNTEAFF. Written as DNA, the CDR3 is TGTGCCACCCGTGGCAGAAAGAACACTGAAGCTTTCTTT.

The CDR3 spells CASSQEGVSVDNSPLHF. CDR3 nucleotide sequence: TGTGCCAGCAGCCAAGAGGGCGTCAGTGTGGATAATTCACCCCTCCACTTT. V gene TRBV3-1 (or the pseudogene TRBV3-2) combines with J gene TRBJ1-6; no reliable D call. V lost 0 bases and J lost 5, with 14 bases in between. This CDR3 region has 17 residues. Germline V gene sequence: CDR1 LGHDT, CDR2 YNNKEL (reference sequence).

The genes are TRBV28 and TRBJ2-7; 10 nucleotides agree with TRBD2. The ends lost 10 bases at V and 0 bases at J; junction bases unmatched: 9. In germline, CDR1 is MDHEN, CDR2 SYDVKM. The CDR3 extends over 15 amino acids. The CDR3 protein is CATTSGTSVSYEQYF. Here the CDR3 DNA reads TGTGCCACCACCTCCGGGACTAGCGTCTCCTACGAGCAGTACTTC.

The CDR3 protein is CASSLESVSSGANVLTF. The CDR3 DNA follows: TGTGCCAGCAGCTTGGAGTCGGTTTCGTCTGGGGCCAACGTCCTGACTTTC. V gene TRBV5-4 combines with J gene TRBJ2-6; D call uncertain. The CDR3 contains 17 residues. V lost 0 bases and J 1 base, leaving 11 bases between the germline ends. Germline CDR1 SGHNT, CDR2 YYREEE (reference sequence). The complete variable domain, with remaining parts taken from reference TRBV5-4 and TRBJ2-6, reads ETGVTQSPTHLIKTRGQQVTLRCSSQSGHNTVSWYQQALGQGPQFIFQYYREEENGRGNFPPRFSGLQFPNYSSELNVNALELDDSALYLCASSLESVSSGANVLTFGAGSRLTVL.

The rearrangement links TRBV11-3 to TRBJ2-2; unclear D gene. Germline assignment: CDR1 SGHNT and CDR2 YENEEA. V lost 1 base and J lost 5, with 11 bases in between. The length of the CDR3 is 15 residues. For the CDR3, the DNA is TGTGCCAGCAGCTTAGCCCCCTTCGGGACCGGGGAGCTGTTTTTT. Translated: CASSLAPFGTGELFF. Variable domain in full (rest from reference TRBV11-3 and TRBJ2-2): EAGVVQSPRYKIIEKKQPVAFWCNPISGHNTLYWYLQNLGQGPELLIRYENEEAVDDSQLPKDRFSAERLKGVDSTLKIQPAELGDSAVYLCASSLAPFGTGELFFGEGSRLTVL.

V and J are TRBV2 and TRBJ1-4, with a tentative D call TRBD1 (5 bases). CDR1 and CDR2 (germline): SNHLY, FYNNEI. The CDR3 is made up of 15 amino acids. The V end was cut by 7 bases, the J end by 4 bases, with 16 bases between. This CDR3 is CASIGGAPINEKLFF. The CDR3, as DNA: TGTGCCAGCATCGGCGGGGCCCCTATTAATGAAAAACTGTTTTTT.

For the CDR3, the DNA is TGTGCCAGCAGTTTTGCAATTTGGACTAGCGGGGGCCGGAACACCGGGGAGCTGTTTTTT. This sequence encodes CASSFAIWTSGGRNTGELFF. This chain links TRBV27 with TRBJ2-2, with 13 bases identical to TRBD2. Losses at the gene ends were 3 bases for V and 1 base for J; bases not matched to a gene: 11. The germline CDR1 and CDR2 sequences are MNHEY and SMNVEV (reference sequence). The CDR3 covers 20 residues.

V is TRBV5-6 and J is TRBJ2-7; D is uncertain. Per the germline V gene, CDR1 is SGHDT and CDR2 is YYEEEE. The ends were cut back, 1 base at V and 2 bases at J, with 10 bases in the middle. CDR3 size: 14 residues. CDR3 nucleotides: TGTGCCAGCAGCTTGTGGCCGGTAACCTACGAGCAGTACTTC. As protein: CASSLWPVTYEQYF. Drawing the rest from reference TRBV5-6 and TRBJ2-7, the complete variable domain is DAGVTQSPTHLIKTRGQQVTLRCSPKSGHDTVSWYQQALGQGPQFIFQYYEEEERQRGNFPDRFSGHQFPNYSSELNVNALLLGDSALYLCASSLWPVTYEQYFGPGTRLTVT.

This clone occurred once. The chain employs TRBV2 and TRBJ1-1; D remains unclear. CDR1 and CDR2 from the germline V gene are SNHLY and FYNNEI. Trimming took 7 bases from V and 0 from J, leaving 9 bases between them. The CDR3 is 13 amino acids. The CDR3 loop is CASNQLMNTEAFF. For the CDR3, the DNA is TGTGCCAGCAATCAGCTCATGAACACTGAAGCTTTCTTT.

This clone showed up just once. V and J are TRBV10-3 and TRBJ1-1; TRBD1 matches 9 bases. CDR1 and CDR2 (germline): ENHRY, SYGVKD. The CDR3 contains 16 residues. V lost 6 bases to trimming and J lost 3 bases; unmatched junction nucleotides: 11. The CDR3 reads CAIRRNPGQGYTEAFF. In nucleotides, the CDR3 is TGTGCCATCAGGAGAAACCCGGGACAGGGATACACTGAAGCTTTCTTT.

The rearrangement uses TRBV21-1 and TRBJ1-2; TRBD1 is the table's D call and was not checked against the DNA. TRBV21-1 is marked as a pseudogene. This CDR3 comprises 17 residues. The CDR3 loop reads CASSKVPSHRSNYGYTF. CDR3 coding DNA: TGTGCCAGCAGCAAAGTTCCCTCCCACAGGTCTAACTATGGCTACACCTTC.

This clone has only one observation. Here the CDR3 reads CASSPRNNNSPLHF. The CDR3 nucleotides read TGTGCCAGCAGCCCCAGAAATAATAATTCACCCCTCCACTTT. The chain joins TRBV7-9 to TRBJ1-6; unclear D gene. V shed 5 bases and J shed 5 bases, with 10 bases lying between them. This CDR3 is built from 14 residues. Germline V gene data show CDR1 as SEHNR and CDR2 as FQNEAQ (reference sequence).

The CDR3 bases are TGTGCCAGCAGCCAACCGGGTCGAACAGATACGCAGTATTTT. Translated, it gives CASSQPGRTDTQYF. This chain links TRBV3-1 (or the pseudogene TRBV3-2) with TRBJ2-3; D ambiguous. The CDR3 has 14 residues. The germline gives CDR1 LGHDT, CDR2 YNNKEL (reference sequence). The V and J ends lost 2 bases and 3 bases respectively, with 9 bases between them.

This chain joins TRBV7-9 and TRBJ1-1; D is undetermined. V was cut by 5 bases and J by 4 bases, with 8 bases left in between. Germline lookup yields CDR1 SEHNR and CDR2 FQNEAQ (reference sequence). CDR3 length: 12 amino acids. The CDR3 coding sequence is TGTGCCAGCAGCCCAGGTCCCACTGAAGCTTTCTTT. It is translated as CASSPGPTEAFF.

This clone was recorded once. This sequence joins TRBV7-9 and TRBJ2-1, with D unresolved. Trimming stripped 5 bases from V and 1 base from J, with 15 bases between. Germline-derived CDR1 and CDR2 are SEHNR and FQNEAQ (reference sequence). The CDR3 runs to 16 residues. CDR3 in DNA: TGTGCCAGCAGCCATGAGCGTTGGGTATCCTACAATGAGCAGTTCTTC. Translated, it gives CASSHERWVSYNEQFF.

This rearrangement joins TRBV7-2 to TRBJ2-5; D is possibly TRBD1 (6 bases). The CDR3 spans 15 residues. Trimming shortened V by 1 base and J by 3 bases, and 12 bases separated the two germline ends. CDR1 is SGHTA and CDR2 is FQGNSA in the germline V gene. The CDR3 protein is CASSLGGLRKETQYF. The CDR3 region has the DNA TGTGCCAGCAGCTTAGGGGGGCTCAGAAAAGAGACCCAGTACTTC. Full variable domain (missing parts from reference TRBV7-2 and TRBJ2-5): GAGVSQSPSNKVTEKGKDVELRCDPISGHTALYWYRQSLGQGLEFLIYFQGNSAPDKSGLPSDRFSAERTGGSVSTLTIQRTQQEDSAVYLCASSLGGLRKETQYFGPGTRLLVL.

The V and J genes are TRBV2 and TRBJ1-6, with 7 positions matching TRBD1. Germline lookup yields CDR1 SNHLY and CDR2 FYNNEI. The CDR3 is 15 amino acids. J gave up 5 bases and V 7 bases, and 8 bases lay outside the gene matches. The CDR3, as DNA: TGTGCCAGCACCGAAGATGACAGGGATAATTCACCCCTCCACTTT. Translation: CASTEDDRDNSPLHF.

The chain links TRBV6-2 or TRBV6-3 to TRBJ1-1, with 9 bases lining up with TRBD1. This CDR3 comprises 15 residues. The V segment lost 2 bases and the J segment 5 bases; nucleotides outside the gene matches: 6. Germline V CDR1 and CDR2: MNHEY, SVGEGT. In nucleotides, the CDR3 is TGTGCCAGCAGTTACGACGGACAGGGGAGGACTGAAGCTTTCTTT. This translates into CASSYDGQGRTEAFF.

This CDR3 is CASSRDLGEQYF. In DNA, the CDR3 is TGTGCCAGCAGTCGGGACTTGGGCGAGCAGTACTTC. This chain joins TRBV6-6 and TRBJ2-7; a weak D match, TRBD2 (6 bases). The germline gives CDR1 MNHNY, CDR2 SVGAGI (reference sequence). The CDR3 is made up of 12 amino acids. V dropped 5 bases and J dropped 6 bases, with 11 bases sitting between them.